Following are 18 T cell receptor beta chains from one sample sequenced in a study of Ad26.COV2.S vaccination and SARS-CoV-2 variants. The treatment was: over 15 received Ad26.COV2.S at low or high dose, single or two shots; 5 received placebo; per-sample allocation not given. After the first vaccine or placebo injection, samples were drawn on day 63. Here immunoSEQ multiplex PCR was the method, and the copy in TCRdb shows in-frame clones only, minus some. The table has fewer than 300,000 clones, 87% seen once; the top ten hold about 3.5%. The sample consisted of peripheral blood, taken in a trial of Ad26.COV2.S vaccine versus placebo. Source of these receptors: a person between 18 and 60 years old who received the Ad26.COV2.S COVID-19 vaccine or a placebo.

CDR3 bases: TGTGCCACCAGCAGAGGACCGAGCACAGATACGCAGTATTTT. It specifies CATSRGPSTDTQYF. The chain links TRBV15 to TRBJ2-3; D is unresolved. Germline V CDR1 and CDR2: LNHNV, YYDKDF (reference sequence). The CDR3 length is 14 residues. The ends were cut back, 1 base at V and 0 bases at J, with 5 bases in the middle.

Worth noting for this clone: Since the CDR3 does not end with the conserved phenylalanine or tryptophan, this likely comes from a read error. It is unclear where the CDR3 begins or ends on the DNA, so no DNA is shown, and the CDR3 is as TCRdb lists it. The chain combines TRBV6-5 with TRBJ2-4; TRBD2, as called in the table, went unchecked against the DNA. Per the germline V gene, CDR1 is MNHEY and CDR2 is SVGAGI. With termini counted, the CDR3 has 10 amino acids. CDR3 in amino acids: CASGPGTTSP.

This clone occurred a few times. The chain couples TRBV6-1 to TRBJ2-2; the D gene is possibly TRBD2 (5 bases). Trimming left V 0 bases short and J 1 base short, with 9 bases between. Germline CDR1 reads MNHNS; CDR2 reads SASEGT. The CDR3 has 16 amino acids. The CDR3 region is CASSEALGGNTGELFF. The DNA of the CDR3 is TGTGCCAGCAGTGAAGCGCTTGGAGGGAACACCGGGGAGCTGTTTTTT.

The chain is built from TRBV7-3 and TRBJ2-5, with TRBD1 identical over 12 bases. The V gene's germline CDR1 is SGHTA and CDR2 FQGTGA. The junction had 9 bases not matched to a gene; V was cut back by 5 bases and J by 5 bases. This CDR3 comprises 16 residues. CDR3 region: CASSPQGQGAGETQYF. CDR3 coding DNA: TGTGCCAGCAGCCCACAGGGACAGGGGGCTGGGGAGACCCAGTACTTC.

The count of this clone is one. CDR3 amino acids: CASSYTRGAGSYEQYF. The CDR3 DNA reads TGTGCCAGCAGTTACACCCGGGGGGCGGGCTCCTACGAGCAGTACTTC. This chain joins TRBV6-5 and TRBJ2-7, with D tentatively TRBD2 (7 bases). The CDR3 contains 16 residues. V lost 2 bases, J lost 0 bases, and 14 bases lay in between. The germline V gene has CDR1 MNHEY and CDR2 SVGAGI.

The chain couples TRBV3-1 (or the pseudogene TRBV3-2) to TRBJ1-5, with TRBD1 matching over 9 bases. The CDR3 runs 19 residues. Trimming cost V 1 base and J 1 base; bases outside gene matches: 11. CDR1 is LGHDT, CDR2 YNNKEL, per germline (reference sequence). The CDR3 here is CASSQVRDRVYYSNQPQHF. The DNA for the CDR3 is TGTGCCAGCAGCCAAGTAAGGGACAGGGTCTATTACAGCAATCAGCCCCAGCATTTT.

The rearrangement uses TRBV28 and TRBJ1-3; 7 bases line up with TRBD1. Germline V CDR1 and CDR2: MDHEN, SYDVKM. The CDR3 length is 16 residues. The V and J ends lost 7 bases and 4 bases, in that order; junction bases with no gene match: 13. The CDR3: CASTPRGQEGGNTIYF. CDR3 DNA: TGTGCCAGCACCCCTCGAGGACAGGAGGGGGGAAACACCATATATTTT.

The chain recombines TRBV19 with TRBJ2-7, with 7 nucleotides matching TRBD1. Germline V lookup: CDR1 LNHDA, CDR2 SQIVND (reference sequence). The length of the CDR3 is 15 residues. V was clipped by 6 bases and J by 7 bases; unmatched bases: 15. DNA for the CDR3: TGTGCCAGTAGCCCCGAAACGGGACAGTACGGTGAGCAGTACTTC. Protein: CASSPETGQYGEQYF.

The V call is TRBV12-3 or TRBV12-4, the J call TRBJ2-3, with D unclear. Trimming cost V 5 bases and J 2 bases, with 2 bases left between them. This CDR3 has 11 residues. The CDR3 loop reads CASSDTDTQYF. In DNA form, the CDR3 reads TGTGCCAGCAGTGACACAGATACGCAGTATTTT.

The genes are TRBV6-5 and TRBJ1-4, with a tentative D call TRBD1 (6 bases). Germline V gene data show CDR1 as MNHEY and CDR2 as SVGAGI. The CDR3 covers 16 residues. Trimming stripped 1 base from V and 3 bases from J, with 12 bases between. The CDR3 DNA is TGTGCCAGCAGTTACTTCCCAGGGGCGTCTAATGAAAAACTGTTTTTT. This encodes CASSYFPGASNEKLFF.

The table lists this clone with a count of one. The V gene is TRBV18, the J gene TRBJ2-7; maybe TRBD2 (6 bases). The germline V gene encodes CDR1 KGHSH and CDR2 LQKENI. V was trimmed by 3 bases and J by 3 bases, leaving 12 bases between them. The CDR3 contains 14 residues. CDR3 amino acids: CASSPSQGGYEQYF. DNA for the CDR3: TGTGCCAGCTCACCTTCGCAGGGAGGCTACGAGCAGTACTTC.

J is TRBJ2-3 and V is TRBV29-1; 7 nucleotides line up with TRBD2. Germline V CDR1 and CDR2: SQVTM, ANQGSEA. This CDR3 is 14 amino acids long. The trim removed 3 bases at V and 6 bases at J, leaving 9 bases unmatched. CDR3 DNA: TGCAGCGTTGAGATTTCAGGGAGGGTGGATACGCAGTATTTT. It translates to CSVEISGRVDTQYF.

CDR3 DNA sequence: TGCGCCAGCAGCCTACAGGGTAATAATTCACCCCTCCACTTT. It codes for CASSLQGNNSPLHF. The rearrangement joins TRBV4-1 to TRBJ1-6; D may be TRBD1 (6 bases). This CDR3 is 14 amino acids long. Trimming removed 4 bases at V and 5 bases at J, with 9 bases between. Germline CDR1 is MGHRA and CDR2 is YSYEKL.

CDR3 loop: CASSQASTSAFRPYEQYF. The CDR3 coding sequence is TGCGCCAGCAGCCAAGCAAGCACTAGCGCATTCAGGCCCTACGAGCAGTACTTC. This chain uses TRBV4-1 with TRBJ2-7; 7 bases fit TRBD2. This CDR3 has 18 amino acids. V lost 1 base and J lost 2; bases outside the gene matches: 14. Germline CDR1 is MGHRA and CDR2 is YSYEKL.

The CDR3 is CASSSLGLANTGELFF. The CDR3 DNA follows: TGTGCCAGCAGCTCCCTAGGACTAGCGAACACCGGGGAGCTGTTTTTT. The J gene is TRBJ2-2, the V gene TRBV7-2; 7 bases are a match to TRBD2. The CDR3 has 16 residues. The V and J ends lost 4 bases and 0 bases, in that order; junction bases with no gene match: 5. Germline V gene data show CDR1 as SGHTA and CDR2 as FQGNSA.

J is TRBJ1-1 and V is TRBV20-1; possibly TRBD1 for D (5 bases). The V and J ends lost 4 bases and 7 bases respectively, with 10 bases between them. The CDR3 runs to 11 residues. CDR1 is DFQATT and CDR2 is SNEGSKA in the germline V gene (reference sequence). CDR3 region: CSANQGFEAFF. The CDR3, as DNA: TGCAGTGCTAACCAGGGTTTTGAAGCTTTCTTT.

There are a few counts of this clone. This chain connects TRBV28 to TRBJ2-7, with D unclear. Looked up from germline, CDR1 is MDHEN and CDR2 is SYDVKM. Trimming removed 6 bases at V and 7 bases at J, with 19 bases between. The CDR3 covers 14 residues. The CDR3 loop reads CASRSSLGGGEQYF. CDR3 coding DNA: TGTGCCAGCAGGTCCAGCCTGGGCGGTGGGGAGCAGTACTTC.

This sequence joins TRBV18 and TRBJ1-5; D ambiguous. Germline values: CDR1 KGHSH, CDR2 LQKENI. V was clipped by 3 bases and J by 2 bases, with 11 bases between them. CDR3 length: 15 residues. CDR3 region: CASSPNDMGNQPQHF. The CDR3 bases are TGTGCCAGCTCACCCAACGATATGGGCAATCAGCCCCAGCATTTT. Combining the CDR3 with reference TRBV18 and TRBJ1-5 gives the whole variable domain NAGVMQNPRHLVRRRGQEARLRCSPMKGHSHVYWYRQLPEEGLKFMVYLQKENIIDESGMPKERFSAEFPKEGPSILRIQQVVRGDSAAYFCASSPNDMGNQPQHFGDGTRLSIL.